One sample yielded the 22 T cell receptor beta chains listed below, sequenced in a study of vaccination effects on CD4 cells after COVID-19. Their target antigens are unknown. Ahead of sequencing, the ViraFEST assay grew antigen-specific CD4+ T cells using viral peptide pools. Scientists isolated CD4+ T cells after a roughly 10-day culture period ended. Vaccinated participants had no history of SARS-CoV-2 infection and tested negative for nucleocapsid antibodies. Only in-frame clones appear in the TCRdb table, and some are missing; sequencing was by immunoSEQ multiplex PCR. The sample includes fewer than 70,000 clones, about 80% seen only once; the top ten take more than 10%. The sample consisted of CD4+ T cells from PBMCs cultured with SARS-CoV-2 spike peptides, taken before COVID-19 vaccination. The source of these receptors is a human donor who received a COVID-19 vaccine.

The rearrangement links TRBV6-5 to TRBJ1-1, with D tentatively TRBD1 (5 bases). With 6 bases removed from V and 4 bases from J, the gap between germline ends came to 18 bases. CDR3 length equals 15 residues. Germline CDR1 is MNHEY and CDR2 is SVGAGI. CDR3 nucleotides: TGTGCCAGCAGGCCATTGGGTGCGGGGGTCACTGAAGCTTTCTTT. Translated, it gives CASRPLGAGVTEAFF.

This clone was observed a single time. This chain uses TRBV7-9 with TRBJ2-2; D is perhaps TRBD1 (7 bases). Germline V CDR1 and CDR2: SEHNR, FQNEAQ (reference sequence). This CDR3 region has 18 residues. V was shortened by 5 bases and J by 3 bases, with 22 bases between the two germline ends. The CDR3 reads CASSRDRDPWRDTGELFF. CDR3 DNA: TGTGCCAGCAGCCGAGACAGGGACCCCTGGAGGGACACCGGGGAGCTGTTTTTT.

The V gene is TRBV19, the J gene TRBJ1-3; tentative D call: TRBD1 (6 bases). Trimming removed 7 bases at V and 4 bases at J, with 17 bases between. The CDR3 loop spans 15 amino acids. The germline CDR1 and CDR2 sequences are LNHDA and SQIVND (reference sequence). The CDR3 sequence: CASTAGRGEGNTIYF. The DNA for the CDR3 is TGTGCCAGTACCGCAGGCAGGGGAGAAGGAAACACCATATATTTT. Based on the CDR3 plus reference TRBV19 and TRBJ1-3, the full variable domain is DGGITQSPKYLFRKEGQNVTLSCEQNLNHDAMYWYRQDPGQGLRLIYYSQIVNDFQKGDIAEGYSVSREKKESFPLTVTSAQKNPTAFYLCASTAGRGEGNTIYFGEGSWLTVV.

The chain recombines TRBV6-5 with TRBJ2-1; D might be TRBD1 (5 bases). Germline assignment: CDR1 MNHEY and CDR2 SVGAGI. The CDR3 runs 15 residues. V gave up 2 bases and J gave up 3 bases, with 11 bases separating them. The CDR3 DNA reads TGTGCCAGCAGTTACAGGGGAACTCTCTACAATGAGCAGTTCTTC. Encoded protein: CASSYRGTLYNEQFF.

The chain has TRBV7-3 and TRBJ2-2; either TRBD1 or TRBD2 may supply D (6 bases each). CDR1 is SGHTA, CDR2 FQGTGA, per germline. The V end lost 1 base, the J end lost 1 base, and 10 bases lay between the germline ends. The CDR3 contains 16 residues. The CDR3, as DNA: TGTGCCAGCAGCTTAAGGGGGGCCCAGAACACCGGGGAGCTGTTTTTT. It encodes CASSLRGAQNTGELFF.

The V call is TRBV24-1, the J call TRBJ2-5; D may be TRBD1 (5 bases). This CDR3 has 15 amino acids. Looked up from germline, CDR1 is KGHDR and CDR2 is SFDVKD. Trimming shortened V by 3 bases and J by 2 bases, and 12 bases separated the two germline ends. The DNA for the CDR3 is TGTGCCACCAGTGATCGTAACAGGTTGCAAGAGACCCAGTACTTC. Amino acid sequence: CATSDRNRLQETQYF.

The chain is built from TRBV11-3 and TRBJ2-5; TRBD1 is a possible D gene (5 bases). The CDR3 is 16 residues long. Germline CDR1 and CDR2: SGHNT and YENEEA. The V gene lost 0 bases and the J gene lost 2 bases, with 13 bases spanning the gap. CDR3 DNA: TGTGCCAGCAGCTTAGATCTAGGGGTTGGACAAGAGACCCAGTACTTC. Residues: CASSLDLGVGQETQYF. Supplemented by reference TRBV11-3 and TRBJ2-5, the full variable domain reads EAGVVQSPRYKIIEKKQPVAFWCNPISGHNTLYWYLQNLGQGPELLIRYENEEAVDDSQLPKDRFSAERLKGVDSTLKIQPAELGDSAVYLCASSLDLGVGQETQYFGPGTRLLVL.

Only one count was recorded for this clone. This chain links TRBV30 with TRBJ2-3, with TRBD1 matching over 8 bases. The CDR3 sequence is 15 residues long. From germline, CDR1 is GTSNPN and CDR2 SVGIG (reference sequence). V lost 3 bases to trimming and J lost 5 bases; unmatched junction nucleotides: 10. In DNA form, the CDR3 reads TGTGCCTGGAGCCCCGGGGACAGGCTGAGAGATACGCAGTATTTT. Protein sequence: CAWSPGDRLRDTQYF.

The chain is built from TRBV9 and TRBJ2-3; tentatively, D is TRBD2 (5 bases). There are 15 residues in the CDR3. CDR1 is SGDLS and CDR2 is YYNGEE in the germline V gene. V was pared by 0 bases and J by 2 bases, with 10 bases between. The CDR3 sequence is CASSVARTYTDTQYF. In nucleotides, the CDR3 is TGTGCCAGCAGCGTAGCTCGGACTTACACAGATACGCAGTATTTT.

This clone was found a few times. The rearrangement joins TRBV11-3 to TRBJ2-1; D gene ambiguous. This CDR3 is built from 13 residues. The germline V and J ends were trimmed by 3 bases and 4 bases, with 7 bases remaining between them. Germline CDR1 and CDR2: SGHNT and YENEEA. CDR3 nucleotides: TGTGCCAGCAGCTTCGATGGATACAATGAGCAGTTCTTC. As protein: CASSFDGYNEQFF. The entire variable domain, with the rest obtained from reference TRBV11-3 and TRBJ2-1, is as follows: EAGVVQSPRYKIIEKKQPVAFWCNPISGHNTLYWYLQNLGQGPELLIRYENEEAVDDSQLPKDRFSAERLKGVDSTLKIQPAELGDSAVYLCASSFDGYNEQFFGPGTRLTVL.

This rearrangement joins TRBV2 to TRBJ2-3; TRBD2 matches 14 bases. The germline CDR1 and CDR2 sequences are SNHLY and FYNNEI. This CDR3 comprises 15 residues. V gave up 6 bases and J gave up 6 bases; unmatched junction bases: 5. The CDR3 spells CASRTTSGGADTQYF. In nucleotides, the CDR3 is TGTGCCAGCAGGACGACTAGCGGGGGGGCGGATACGCAGTATTTT.

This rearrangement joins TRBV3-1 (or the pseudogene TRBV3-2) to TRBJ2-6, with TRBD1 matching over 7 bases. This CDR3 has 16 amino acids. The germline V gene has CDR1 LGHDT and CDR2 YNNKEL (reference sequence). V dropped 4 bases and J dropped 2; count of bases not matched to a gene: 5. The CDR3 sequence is CASSPFTGAGANVLTF. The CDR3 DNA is TGTGCCAGCAGCCCATTTACAGGGGCTGGGGCCAACGTCCTGACTTTC.

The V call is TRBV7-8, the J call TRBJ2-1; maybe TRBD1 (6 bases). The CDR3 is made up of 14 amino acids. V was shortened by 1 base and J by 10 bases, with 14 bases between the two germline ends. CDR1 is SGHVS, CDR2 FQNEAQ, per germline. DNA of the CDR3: TGTGCCAGCAGCTTAGTACAGGGTGTCAGAGAGCAGTTCTTC. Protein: CASSLVQGVREQFF.

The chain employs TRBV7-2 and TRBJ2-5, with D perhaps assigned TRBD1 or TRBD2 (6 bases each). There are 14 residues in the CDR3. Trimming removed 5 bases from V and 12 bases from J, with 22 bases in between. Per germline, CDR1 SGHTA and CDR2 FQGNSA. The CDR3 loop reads CASSPSRSAGGEYF. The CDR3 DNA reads TGTGCCAGCAGCCCCTCGCGGAGCGCCGGGGGCGAGTACTTC.

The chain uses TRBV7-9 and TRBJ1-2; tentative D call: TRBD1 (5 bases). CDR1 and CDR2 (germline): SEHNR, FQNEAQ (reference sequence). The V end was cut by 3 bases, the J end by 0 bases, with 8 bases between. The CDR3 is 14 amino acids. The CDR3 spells CASSFETANYGYTF. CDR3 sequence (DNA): TGTGCCAGCAGCTTCGAGACAGCTAACTATGGCTACACCTTC. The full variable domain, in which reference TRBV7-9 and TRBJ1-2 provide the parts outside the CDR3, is DTGVSQNPRHKITKRGQNVTFRCDPISEHNRLYWYRQTLGQGPEFLTYFQNEAQLEKSRLLSDRFSAERPKGSFSTLEIQRTEQGDSAMYLCASSFETANYGYTFGSGTRLTVV.

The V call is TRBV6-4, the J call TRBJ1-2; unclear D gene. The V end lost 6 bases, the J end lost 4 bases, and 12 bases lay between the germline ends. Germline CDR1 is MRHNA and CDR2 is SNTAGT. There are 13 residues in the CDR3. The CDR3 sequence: CASSRSAAYGYTF. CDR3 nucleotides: TGTGCCAGCAGCCGCTCGGCGGCCTATGGCTACACCTTC.

CDR3 region: CASSLIPVSSSGNTIYF. DNA of the CDR3: TGTGCCAGCAGCTTGATTCCCGTCAGTAGCTCTGGAAACACCATATATTTT. The rearrangement uses TRBV5-6 and TRBJ1-3, with D uncertain. The V end was cut by 1 base, the J end by 0 bases, with 14 bases between. The CDR3 consists of 17 residues. Per the germline V gene, CDR1 is SGHDT and CDR2 is YYEEEE.

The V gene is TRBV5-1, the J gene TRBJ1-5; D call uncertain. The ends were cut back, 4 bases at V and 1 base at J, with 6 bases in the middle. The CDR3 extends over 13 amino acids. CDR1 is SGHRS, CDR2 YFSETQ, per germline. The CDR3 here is CASSQDSNQPQHF. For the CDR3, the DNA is TGCGCCAGCAGCCAGGACAGCAATCAGCCCCAGCATTTT.

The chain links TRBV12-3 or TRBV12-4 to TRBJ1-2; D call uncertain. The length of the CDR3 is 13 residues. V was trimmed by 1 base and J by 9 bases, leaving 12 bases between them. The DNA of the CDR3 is TGTGCCAGCAGTTTAGGGGCTCTAATTCGCTACACCTTC. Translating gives CASSLGALIRYTF.

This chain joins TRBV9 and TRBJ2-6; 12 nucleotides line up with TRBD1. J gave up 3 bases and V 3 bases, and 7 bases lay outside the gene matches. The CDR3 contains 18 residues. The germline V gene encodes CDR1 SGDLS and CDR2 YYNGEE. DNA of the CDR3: TGTGCCAGCAGCGCGGGGGGACAGGGGGCTATTGGGGCCAACGTCCTGACTTTC. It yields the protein CASSAGGQGAIGANVLTF. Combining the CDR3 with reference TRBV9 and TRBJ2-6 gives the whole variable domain DSGVTQTPKHLITATGQRVTLRCSPRSGDLSVYWYQQSLDQGLQFLIQYYNGEERAKGNILERFSAQQFPDLHSELNLSSLELGDSALYFCASSAGGQGAIGANVLTFGAGSRLTVL.

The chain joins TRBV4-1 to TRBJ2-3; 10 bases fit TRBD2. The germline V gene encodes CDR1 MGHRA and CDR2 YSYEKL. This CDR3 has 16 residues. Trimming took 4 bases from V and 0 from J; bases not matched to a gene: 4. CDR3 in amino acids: CASSPGLALSTDTQYF. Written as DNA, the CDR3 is TGCGCCAGCAGCCCGGGACTAGCGTTAAGCACAGATACGCAGTATTTT.

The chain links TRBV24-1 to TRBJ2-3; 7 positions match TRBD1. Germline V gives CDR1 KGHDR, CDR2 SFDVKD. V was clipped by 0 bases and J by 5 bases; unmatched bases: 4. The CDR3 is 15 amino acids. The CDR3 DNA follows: TGTGCCACCAGTGATTTGAAGGGGGCTGGAGATACGCAGTATTTT. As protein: CATSDLKGAGDTQYF.